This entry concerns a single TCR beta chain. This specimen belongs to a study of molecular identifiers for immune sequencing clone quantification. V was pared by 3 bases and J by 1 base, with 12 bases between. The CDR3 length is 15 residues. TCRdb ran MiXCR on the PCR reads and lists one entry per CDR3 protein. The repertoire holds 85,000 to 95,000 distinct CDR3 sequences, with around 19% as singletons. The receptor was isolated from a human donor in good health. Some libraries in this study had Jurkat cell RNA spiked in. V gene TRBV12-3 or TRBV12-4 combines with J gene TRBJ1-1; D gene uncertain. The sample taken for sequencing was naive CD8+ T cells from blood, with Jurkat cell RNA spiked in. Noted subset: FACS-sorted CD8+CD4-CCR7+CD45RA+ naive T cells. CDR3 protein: CASSFPPMRNTEAFF. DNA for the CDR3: TGTGCCAGCAGTTTCCCCCCGATGAGGAACACTGAAGCTTTCTTT.